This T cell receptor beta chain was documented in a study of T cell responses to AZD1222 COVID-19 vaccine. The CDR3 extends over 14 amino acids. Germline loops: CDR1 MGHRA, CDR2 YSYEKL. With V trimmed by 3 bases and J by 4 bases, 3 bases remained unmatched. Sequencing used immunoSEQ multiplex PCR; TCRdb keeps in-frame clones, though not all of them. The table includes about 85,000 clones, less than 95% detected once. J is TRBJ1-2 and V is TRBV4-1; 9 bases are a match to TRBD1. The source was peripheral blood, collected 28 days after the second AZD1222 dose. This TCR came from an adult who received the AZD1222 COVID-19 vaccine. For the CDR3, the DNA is TGCGCCAGCAGCCAGGGACAGGGCGGCTATGGCTACACCTTC. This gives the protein CASSQGQGGYGYTF.